Presented here are 4 T cell receptor beta chains from one specimen sequenced in a study of regulatory T cells in long-lasting Graves disease. Time point reported: newly diagnosed GD, antithyroid drugs for less than 3 months. There was RNA extracted from PBMCs, and the TCR library was made from it. Combining iRepertoire HTBI primers with Arm-PCR of CDR3 regions, the authors built TCR beta libraries. In TCRdb, the multiplex PCR reads were re-called with MiXCR into one record per CDR3 protein. The table includes some 410,000 distinct CDR3 sequences, approximately 16% detected once. These data were likewise used in another study, on T cells in Graves' hyperthyroidism and ophthalmopathy.

The specimen was peripheral blood mononuclear cells (PBMCs), collected at new diagnosis, from a patient treated with antithyroid drugs. Receptor source: a woman in her twenties or thirties with Graves disease.

A few counts support this clonotype. The chain has TRBV7-8 and TRBJ2-6; D may correspond to TRBD1 or TRBD2 (7 bases each). The CDR3 contains 18 residues. Trimming left V 5 bases short and J 2 bases short, with 19 bases between. The V gene's germline CDR1 is SGHVS and CDR2 FQNEAQ. The CDR3 nucleotides read TGTGCCAGCAGCGCCGAGGGAGGGGGCTCGGCTGGGGCCAACGTCCTGACTTTC. Its translation: CASSAEGGGSAGANVLTF.

This clonotype was seen repeatedly, ten times or more. The CDR3 nucleotides read TGTGCCAGCAGTCTGACCCGTGATGAGCAGTTCTTC. This codes for CASSLTRDEQFF. The V and J genes are TRBV12-3 or TRBV12-4 and TRBJ2-1; D is undetermined. V lost 5 bases to trimming and J lost 8 bases, with 10 bases between them. The CDR3 has 12 residues.

This clonotype was picked up many times. V gene TRBV28 combines with J gene TRBJ2-7; 8 nucleotides line up with TRBD1. Unmatched junction bases numbered 13, after V lost 5 bases and J lost 4 bases. Looked up from germline, CDR1 is MDHEN and CDR2 is SYDVKM. The CDR3 runs to 16 residues. As DNA, the CDR3 is TGTGCCAGCAGTCATGGACAGGGCCCCCCGTATTACGAGCAGTACTTC. This sequence encodes CASSHGQGPPYYEQYF.

This clonotype was recorded at least ten times. The gene calls are TRBV2 and TRBJ2-3; D remains ambiguous. From germline, CDR1 is SNHLY and CDR2 FYNNEI. The CDR3 totals 12 residues. V was shortened by 2 bases and J by 6 bases, with 6 bases between the two germline ends. The CDR3 coding sequence is TGTGCCAGCAGTGAACTGGAGGATACGCAGTATTTT. Its protein is CASSELEDTQYF.